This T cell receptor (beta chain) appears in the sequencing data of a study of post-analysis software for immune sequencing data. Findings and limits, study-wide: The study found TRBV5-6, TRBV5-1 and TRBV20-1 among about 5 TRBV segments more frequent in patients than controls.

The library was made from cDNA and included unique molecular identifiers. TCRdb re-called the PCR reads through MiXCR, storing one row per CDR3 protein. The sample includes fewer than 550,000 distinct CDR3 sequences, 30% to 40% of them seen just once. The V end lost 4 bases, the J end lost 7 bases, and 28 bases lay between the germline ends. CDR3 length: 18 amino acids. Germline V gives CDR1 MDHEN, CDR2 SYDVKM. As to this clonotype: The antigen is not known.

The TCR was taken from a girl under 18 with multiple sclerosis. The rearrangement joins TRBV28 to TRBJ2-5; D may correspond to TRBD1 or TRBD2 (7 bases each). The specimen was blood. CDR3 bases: TGTGCCAGCAGTTACGCAGGGGGGGTTCCAGCGGCTATAGGGACCCAGTACTTC. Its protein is CASSYAGGVPAAIGTQYF.